The TCR beta chain under discussion was sequenced for a study of cytomegalovirus exposure and HLA in healthy donors. Study-level findings and limits: DRB1 showed the most TCR associations and HLA-C the fewest in a later analysis, as rates varied by HLA locus. Among CMV-associated TCR beta chains, most appeared HLA-restricted in a later analysis.

Use of 60 Vbeta and 13 Jbeta primers characterized the PCR. TCRdb keeps only in-frame clones here, not all; method: immunoSEQ multiplex PCR. The table lists roughly 180,000 clones, 84% of them singletons. As for this clone: What it binds is not known. Different DNA sequences within this sample yield the same CDR3.

The V and J ends lost 0 bases and 5 bases respectively, with 11 bases between them. Per the germline V gene, CDR1 is LGHNA and CDR2 is YSLEER. This CDR3 has 14 amino acids. Sequencing used PBMCs. The chain uses TRBV4-3 and TRBJ2-7, with D uncertain. This TCR derives from a boy between 10 and 17 years old in good health and CMV-seronegative. CDR3 region: CASSQDLFGDEQYF. CDR3 in DNA: TGCGCCAGCAGCCAAGACTTATTCGGTGACGAGCAGTACTTC.